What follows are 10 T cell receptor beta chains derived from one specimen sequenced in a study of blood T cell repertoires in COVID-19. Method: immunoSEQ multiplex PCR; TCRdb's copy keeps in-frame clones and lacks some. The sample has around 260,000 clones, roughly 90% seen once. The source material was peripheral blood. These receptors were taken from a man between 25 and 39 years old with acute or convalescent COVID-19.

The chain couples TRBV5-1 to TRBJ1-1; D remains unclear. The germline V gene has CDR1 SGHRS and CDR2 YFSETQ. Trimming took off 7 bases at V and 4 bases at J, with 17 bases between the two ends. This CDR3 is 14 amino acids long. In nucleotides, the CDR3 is TGCGCCAGCGCACCCATCGACTTCACCACTGAAGCTTTCTTT. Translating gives CASAPIDFTTEAFF.

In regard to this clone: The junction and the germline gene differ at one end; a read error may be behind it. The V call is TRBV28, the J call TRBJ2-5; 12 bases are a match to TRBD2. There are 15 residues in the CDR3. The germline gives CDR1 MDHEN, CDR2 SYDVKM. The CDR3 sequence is CASGLTSGGRETQYF. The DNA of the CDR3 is TGTGCCAGCGGTTTGACTAGCGGGGGACGGGAGACCCAGTACTTC.

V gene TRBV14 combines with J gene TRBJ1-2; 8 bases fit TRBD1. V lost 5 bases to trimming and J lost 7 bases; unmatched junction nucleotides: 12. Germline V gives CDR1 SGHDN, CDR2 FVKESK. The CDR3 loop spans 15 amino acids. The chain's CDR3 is CASSLIRGQKGGYTF. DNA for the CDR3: TGTGCCAGCAGCTTGATCAGGGGGCAGAAGGGTGGCTACACCTTC. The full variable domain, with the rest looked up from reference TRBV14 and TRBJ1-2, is EAGVTQFPSHSVIEKGQTVTLRCDPISGHDNLYWYRRVMGKEIKFLLHFVKESKQDESGMPNNRFLAERTGGTYSTLKVQPAELEDSGVYFCASSLIRGQKGGYTFGSGTRLTVV.

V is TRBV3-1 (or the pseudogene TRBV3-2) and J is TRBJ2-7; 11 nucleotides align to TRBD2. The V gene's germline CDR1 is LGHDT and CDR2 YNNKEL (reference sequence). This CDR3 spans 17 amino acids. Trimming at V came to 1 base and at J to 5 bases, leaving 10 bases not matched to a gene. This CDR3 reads CASSQAGTSGSFDEQYF. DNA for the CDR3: TGTGCCAGCAGCCAAGCCGGGACTAGCGGCTCATTTGACGAGCAGTACTTC.

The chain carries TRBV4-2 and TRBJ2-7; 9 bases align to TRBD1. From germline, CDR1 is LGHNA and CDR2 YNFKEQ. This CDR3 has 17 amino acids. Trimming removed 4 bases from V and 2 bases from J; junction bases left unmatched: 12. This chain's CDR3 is CASSPTSGRDRAYEQYF. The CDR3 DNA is TGTGCCAGCAGCCCCACCTCCGGCCGGGACAGGGCCTACGAGCAGTACTTC.

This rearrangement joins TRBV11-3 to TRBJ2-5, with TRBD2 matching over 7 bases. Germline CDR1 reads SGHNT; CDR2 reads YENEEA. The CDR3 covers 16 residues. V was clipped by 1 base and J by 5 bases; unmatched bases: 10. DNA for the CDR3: TGTGCCAGCAGCTTAGGATCGGGGGGTACGAGGGAGACCCAGTACTTC. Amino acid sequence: CASSLGSGGTRETQYF.

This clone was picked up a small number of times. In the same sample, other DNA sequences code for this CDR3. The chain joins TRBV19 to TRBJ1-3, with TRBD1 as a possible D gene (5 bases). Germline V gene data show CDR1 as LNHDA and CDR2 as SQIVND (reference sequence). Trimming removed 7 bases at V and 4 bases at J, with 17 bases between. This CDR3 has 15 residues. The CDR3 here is CASISPDTSGNTIYF. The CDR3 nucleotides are TGTGCCAGTATCTCACCGGACACGTCCGGAAACACCATATATTTT.

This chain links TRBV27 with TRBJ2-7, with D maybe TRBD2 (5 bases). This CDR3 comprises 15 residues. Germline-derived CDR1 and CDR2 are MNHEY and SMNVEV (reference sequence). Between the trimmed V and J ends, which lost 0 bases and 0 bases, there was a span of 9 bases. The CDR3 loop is CASSLSGGGSYEQYF. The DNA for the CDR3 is TGTGCCAGCAGTTTATCCGGAGGTGGCTCCTACGAGCAGTACTTC.

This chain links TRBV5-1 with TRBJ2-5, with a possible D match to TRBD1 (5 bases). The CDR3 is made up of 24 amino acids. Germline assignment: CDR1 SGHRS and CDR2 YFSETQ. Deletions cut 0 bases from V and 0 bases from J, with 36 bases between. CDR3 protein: CASSLDMEGAMTEFPHQYQETQYF. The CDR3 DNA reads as TGCGCCAGCAGCTTGGACATGGAAGGGGCGATGACAGAATTTCCCCACCAGTACCAAGAGACCCAGTACTTC.

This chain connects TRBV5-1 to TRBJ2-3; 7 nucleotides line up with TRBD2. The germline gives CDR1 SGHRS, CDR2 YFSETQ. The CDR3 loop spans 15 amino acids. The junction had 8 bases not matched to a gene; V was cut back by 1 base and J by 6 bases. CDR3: CASSLHWGREDTQYF. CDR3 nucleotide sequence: TGCGCCAGCAGCTTGCATTGGGGGAGGGAGGATACGCAGTATTTT.